The 21 T cell receptor beta chains in this list originate from one sample, sequenced in a study of T cells after yellow fever vaccination. TCRdb reprocessed the 5' RACE reads via MiXCR and lists one record per CDR3 protein. The data hold approximately 330,000 distinct CDR3 sequences, with about 4% observed a single time. The starting material was PBMCs, obtained 5 days after the yellow fever booster vaccination. Source of these receptors: a man aged 18 to 30 who received the YFV17D yellow fever vaccine.

This clonotype was seen a handful of times. V usage is TRBV7-2 and J usage is TRBJ2-1, with 11 bases lining up with TRBD2. The CDR3 extends over 18 amino acids. V trimming: 3 bases; J trimming: 2 bases; junction bases outside the gene matches: 9. Per the germline V gene, CDR1 is SGHTA and CDR2 is FQGNSA. CDR3 in amino acids: CASSFGLAGGVTYNEQFF. The CDR3 DNA follows: TGTGCCAGCAGCTTCGGGCTAGCGGGGGGCGTTACCTACAATGAGCAGTTCTTC.

This clonotype was counted a few times. The CDR3 DNA reads as TGCGCCAGCAGCTCGGCGGGGGCAACTAATGAAAAACTGTTTTTT. This gives the protein CASSSAGATNEKLFF. V gene TRBV5-1 combines with J gene TRBJ1-4; TRBD1 might be the D (5 bases). Trimming pared 3 bases from V and 0 bases from J, leaving 9 bases between. CDR1 is SGHRS and CDR2 is YFSETQ in the germline V gene. This CDR3 contains 15 residues.

This clonotype showed up just a few times. The CDR3 coding sequence is TGTGCCAGCGGGGCGACTAGCGGGGGGGAGACCCAGTACTTC. Translation: CASGATSGGETQYF. The chain employs TRBV11-2 and TRBJ2-5, with 13 bases lining up with TRBD2. CDR3 length: 14 amino acids. CDR1 and CDR2 from the germline V gene are SGHAT and FQNNGV. J was trimmed by 5 bases and V by 8 bases; bases with no gene match: 5.

This clonotype was observed a few times. The chain is built from TRBV12-3 or TRBV12-4 and TRBJ1-5, with D uncertain. V lost 3 bases and J 4 bases, leaving 19 bases between the germline ends. The CDR3 spans 17 residues. The CDR3 region has the DNA TGTGCCAGCAGTTTTCGCACAGCACCTTTTCTTAATCAGCCCCAGCATTTT. Its protein product is CASSFRTAPFLNQPQHF.

The chain has TRBV9 and TRBJ1-1; D not resolved. V was shortened by 0 bases and J by 1 base, with 7 bases between the two germline ends. Germline values: CDR1 SGDLS, CDR2 YYNGEE. This CDR3 has 14 amino acids. CDR3 amino acids: CASSVVSENTEAFF. The CDR3 bases are TGTGCCAGCAGCGTAGTTTCGGAGAACACTGAAGCTTTCTTT. Together with reference TRBV9 and TRBJ1-1, the CDR3 gives the full variable domain: DSGVTQTPKHLITATGQRVTLRCSPRSGDLSVYWYQQSLDQGLQFLIQYYNGEERAKGNILERFSAQQFPDLHSELNLSSLELGDSALYFCASSVVSENTEAFFGQGTRLTVV.

This clonotype has only a few counts. The chain uses TRBV19 and TRBJ1-5; D gene uncertain. The germline V and J ends were trimmed by 1 base and 2 bases, with 24 bases remaining between them. Germline CDR1 LNHDA, CDR2 SQIVND (reference sequence). The CDR3 has 20 residues. CDR3 protein: CASSIAPRNSGVRGNQPQHF. CDR3 in DNA: TGTGCCAGTAGTATAGCCCCACGTAACAGCGGGGTACGGGGCAATCAGCCCCAGCATTTT. Full variable domain (outside the CDR3, taken from reference TRBV19 and TRBJ1-5): DGGITQSPKYLFRKEGQNVTLSCEQNLNHDAMYWYRQDPGQGLRLIYYSQIVNDFQKGDIAEGYSVSREKKESFPLTVTSAQKNPTAFYLCASSIAPRNSGVRGNQPQHFGDGTRLSIL.

This clonotype was found a few times. The chain uses TRBV20-1 and TRBJ1-2; D call uncertain. The CDR3 consists of 11 residues. V was shortened by 3 bases and J by 5 bases, with 7 bases between the two germline ends. The germline gives CDR1 DFQATT, CDR2 SNEGSKA (reference sequence). Written as DNA, the CDR3 is TGCAGTGCTAGCTTGGATTATGGCTACACCTTC. This sequence encodes CSASLDYGYTF.

This clonotype appeared many times. The V gene is TRBV6-5, the J gene TRBJ1-2, with TRBD1 as a possible D gene (6 bases). CDR1 and CDR2 (germline): MNHEY, SVGAGI. The CDR3 sequence is 15 residues long. V gave up 6 bases and J gave up 4 bases, with 18 bases separating them. The CDR3 spells CASRDGGGGGYGYTF. Here the CDR3 DNA reads TGTGCCAGCAGGGATGGAGGGGGTGGAGGCTATGGCTACACCTTC.

This clonotype was picked up a small number of times. This chain links TRBV12-3 or TRBV12-4 with TRBJ2-3, with no clear D. Trimming shortened V by 0 bases and J by 2 bases, and 9 bases separated the two germline ends. CDR3 size: 15 residues. In DNA form, the CDR3 reads TGTGCCAGCAGTTTAGCGCAGACTCACACAGATACGCAGTATTTT. Protein product: CASSLAQTHTDTQYF.

Only a few counts were recorded for this clonotype. This chain uses TRBV18 with TRBJ2-3, with a tentative D call TRBD2 (6 bases). V was trimmed by 7 bases and J by 0 bases, leaving 14 bases between them. CDR3 length: 15 amino acids. Germline loops: CDR1 KGHSH, CDR2 LQKENI. CDR3 nucleotides: TGTGCCAGCTGTGGGACTTATTCTAGCACAGATACGCAGTATTTT. Encoded protein: CASCGTYSSTDTQYF. The entire variable domain, with the rest obtained from reference TRBV18 and TRBJ2-3, is as follows: NAGVMQNPRHLVRRRGQEARLRCSPMKGHSHVYWYRQLPEEGLKFMVYLQKENIIDESGMPKERFSAEFPKEGPSILRIQQVVRGDSAAYFCASCGTYSSTDTQYFGPGTRLTVL.

This clonotype showed up just a few times. The rearrangement joins TRBV5-5 to TRBJ2-6; D is tentatively TRBD1 or TRBD2 (5 bases each). Between the trimmed V and J ends, which lost 3 bases and 1 base, there was a span of 14 bases. The CDR3 is 17 residues long. Germline CDR1 SGHKS, CDR2 YYEKEE (reference sequence). The CDR3 sequence is CASSSGHPGSGANVLTF. The CDR3 DNA sequence: TGTGCCAGCAGCTCAGGACACCCGGGGTCTGGGGCCAACGTCCTGACTTTC.

There are many counts of this clonotype. The rearrangement joins TRBV11-2 to TRBJ2-1, with TRBD2 as a possible D gene (5 bases). Germline V gene sequence: CDR1 SGHAT, CDR2 FQNNGV. This CDR3 has 15 residues. Trimming removed 5 bases at V and 8 bases at J, with 19 bases between. CDR3 residues: CASSRRIPPGDEQFF. As DNA, the CDR3 is TGTGCCAGCAGCCGTAGAATACCCCCCGGGGATGAGCAGTTCTTC. Supplemented by reference TRBV11-2 and TRBJ2-1, the full variable domain reads EAGVAQSPRYKIIEKRQSVAFWCNPISGHATLYWYQQILGQGPKLLIQFQNNGVVDDSQLPKDRFSAERLKGVDSTLKIQPAKLEDSAVYLCASSRRIPPGDEQFFGPGTRLTVL.

This clonotype was detected many times. The rearrangement links TRBV12-3 or TRBV12-4 to TRBJ2-5; D is ambiguous. The CDR3 is 11 residues long. V gave up 6 bases and J gave up 4 bases, with 6 bases separating them. This CDR3 reads CASSFSETQYF. DNA of the CDR3: TGTGCCAGCAGCTTCTCAGAGACCCAGTACTTC.

The CDR3 protein is CASSIPEGTGETQYF. CDR3 bases: TGTGCCAGCAGCATCCCGGAGGGGACGGGGGAGACCCAGTACTTC. V and J are TRBV5-4 and TRBJ2-5, with D perhaps matching TRBD2 (6 bases). CDR3 size: 15 residues. V lost 4 bases, J lost 5 bases, and 18 bases lay in between. Germline-derived CDR1 and CDR2 are SGHNT and YYREEE (reference sequence).

Ten or more counts support this clonotype. This chain connects TRBV5-1 to TRBJ2-3; 10 bases are a match to TRBD2. Germline values: CDR1 SGHRS, CDR2 YFSETQ. Trimming at V came to 2 bases and at J to 4 bases, leaving 4 bases not matched to a gene. The CDR3 has 15 amino acids. The DNA for the CDR3 is TGCGCCAGCAGCTTCGCTAGCGGGGGCTCAGATACGCAGTATTTT. Translated, it gives CASSFASGGSDTQYF.

The chain couples TRBV5-6 to TRBJ1-5; D not certain. The CDR3 is 17 amino acids. V lost 4 bases and J lost 6, with 23 bases in between. CDR1 SGHDT and CDR2 YYEEEE come from the germline V gene. The CDR3 DNA reads TGTGCCAGCAGCCGGTCTACAGAGGGTTCGTTTTCTCAGCCCCAGCATTTT. Amino acid sequence: CASSRSTEGSFSQPQHF.

The chain has TRBV11-2 and TRBJ2-3; D is perhaps TRBD2 (5 bases). V gave up 1 base and J gave up 2 bases, with 13 bases separating them. The CDR3 has 16 amino acids. Germline CDR1 is SGHAT and CDR2 is FQNNGV. In nucleotides, the CDR3 is TGTGCCAGCAGCTTAGGAGCCGCGACTACCACAGATACGCAGTATTTT. This encodes CASSLGAATTTDTQYF.

The J gene is TRBJ1-1, the V gene TRBV4-3; 9 bases match TRBD1. Germline trimming cut 4 bases from V and 1 base from J; bases unmatched to any gene: 7. The CDR3 is 16 residues long. In germline, CDR1 is LGHNA, CDR2 YSLEER. The CDR3 loop reads CASSPSTGGTNTEAFF. The CDR3 DNA reads TGCGCCAGCAGCCCATCGACAGGGGGGACGAACACTGAAGCTTTCTTT.

V gene TRBV2 combines with J gene TRBJ2-3, with D tentatively TRBD2 (7 bases). The germline CDR1 and CDR2 sequences are SNHLY and FYNNEI. CDR3 length: 15 residues. The ends were cut back, 3 bases at V and 0 bases at J, with 10 bases in the middle. CDR3 protein: CASSDGGPSTDTQYF. CDR3 DNA: TGTGCCAGCAGTGACGGGGGGCCCAGCACAGATACGCAGTATTTT.

This clonotype has a handful of counts. The J gene is TRBJ2-5, the V gene TRBV20-1; D possibly corresponds to TRBD2 (5 bases). This CDR3 region has 14 residues. Germline assignment: CDR1 DFQATT and CDR2 SNEGSKA (reference sequence). V was pared by 0 bases and J by 2 bases, with 10 bases between. The chain's CDR3 is CSARDGAAQETQYF. The CDR3 bases are TGCAGTGCTAGAGATGGAGCGGCTCAAGAGACCCAGTACTTC.

The CDR3 loop reads CASTVRPKTNTEAFF. Here the CDR3 DNA reads TGTGCCAGCACTGTACGACCGAAGACAAACACTGAAGCTTTCTTT. The chain combines TRBV6-2 or TRBV6-3 with TRBJ1-1; no reliable D call. V lost 7 bases and J 2 bases, leaving 17 bases between the germline ends. Germline CDR1 and CDR2: MNHEY and SVGEGT. The CDR3 consists of 15 residues.